In this sample, the clone carrying this TCR beta chain turned up once. This sample was included in a study of vaccination and CD4 T cells after COVID-19. Study information: The makeup of the convalescents was six males and four females, two of them Hispanic. There were two doses of either BNT162b2 or mRNA-1273 vaccine given to participants. Sampling post-COVID took place a median 101 days after diagnosis (range 35 to 161).

Time point in this sample: late sampling 161 to 241 days after vaccination in a few convalescent patients. TCRdb redid the calling of the PCR reads with MiXCR, one entry per CDR3 protein. The sample consists of around 37,000 distinct CDR3 sequences, around 35% of them appearing once. V was clipped by 5 bases and J by 2 bases; unmatched bases: 11. Germline CDR1 SGHTA, CDR2 FQGNSA. The CDR3 totals 16 residues. The clonotype was recovered from a human donor who had recovered from COVID-19. The sequences come from CD4+ T cells from blood, collected about 7 months after SARS-CoV-2 vaccination. The chain joins TRBV7-2 to TRBJ2-5, with 7 bases identical to TRBD1. The CDR3 nucleotides are TGTGCCAGCAGCCCTCTTTTTGGGACAGATCAAGAGACCCAGTACTTC. Its protein is CASSPLFGTDQETQYF.